Listed below are T cell receptor beta chains from one sample, sequenced in a study of breast tumors, draining lymph nodes, adjacent tissues. One entry per CDR3 protein, called by TCRdb with MiXCR from the multiplex PCR reads. This table holds more than 80,000 distinct CDR3 sequences, under 40% found once. The sequenced material came from axillary lymph node tissue. Receptor source: a female donor with breast cancer. Some clones in this sample may be carry-over from other donors' samples. CDR3s include the opening cysteine and the closing phenylalanine or tryptophan.

TRBJ1-6 | TRBV12-3/TRBV12-4 | CASSLAGGIGSPLHF
TRBJ1-2 | TRBV6-5 | CASSHAGRDSYTF
TRBJ1-6 | TRBV4-1 | CASSQPGTGSPLHF
TRBJ1-5 | TRBV29-1 | CSVPPGTGSNQPQHF
TRBJ2-7 | TRBV18 | CASSLLEKTGAYEQYF
TRBJ1-2 | TRBV2 | CASSEADGRGYGYTF
TRBJ2-7 | TRBV7-9 | CASSPTGTYEQYF
TRBJ2-3 | TRBV7-9 | CASSPYSPDTQYF
TRBJ2-7 | TRBV9 | CASSGLTSGRIHEQYF
TRBJ2-3 | TRBV6-5 | CASSHSTGASTDTQYF
TRBJ2-1 | TRBV20-1 | CSARENSGGAYNEQFF
TRBJ2-3 | TRBV19 | CASRSGLDTQYF
TRBJ2-1 | TRBV3-1 | CASSFSSYNEQFF
TRBJ1-5 | TRBV6-5 | CASRFGTNQPQHF
TRBJ1-6 | TRBV13 | CASSLGTAVGSPLHF
TRBJ2-7 | TRBV9 | CASSPTGLPEQYF
TRBJ1-6 | TRBV27 | CASSFNRVKTPLHF
TRBJ1-1 | TRBV19 | CASSIQGLVEAFF
TRBJ1-1 | TRBV19 | CASRTRQISEAFF
TRBJ2-1 | TRBV11-3 | CATRMRTGFFGDEQFF
TRBJ1-6 | TRBV5-1 | CASRGGQSDSPLHF
TRBJ2-5 | TRBV7-9 | CASSHRGRGGETQYF
TRBJ2-5 | TRBV5-5 | CASSFQVRETQYF
TRBJ2-1 | TRBV19 | CASQGSSAGVPYNEQFF